Given below is one T cell receptor beta chain in context. Its antigen is as yet unknown. Relative to the germline gene, one junction end is altered; a read error may explain this. This sample was taken from a study of tumor and adjacent non-tumor tissue in lung cancer. Study in general: Aged about 31 to 80 years, patients included roughly 10 men and 5 women with stage I to III disease. Findings and caveats of the study: Top 100 clones took a larger repertoire share in normal lung. Tumor tissue had significantly higher TCR diversity than normal lung.

The CDR3 contains 17 residues. Germline V gives CDR1 LGHNT, CDR2 FRNRAP. Three rounds of nested PCR, following a modified ARM-PCR protocol, produced the TCRbeta library. TCRdb processed the multiplex PCR reads anew with MiXCR; each CDR3 protein has one entry. The repertoire has about 90,000 distinct CDR3 sequences, around 57% of them found once; the top ten carry about 15%. This sample's RNA came from whole unsorted tissue. The sequenced material came from lung tumor tissue. This TCR was sampled from a man between 65 and 85 years old with non-small cell lung cancer. The genes are TRBV12-5 and TRBJ2-1, with D possibly TRBD1 on 6 matching bases. The CDR3 region has the DNA TGTGCTAGTGGTTTCGTCACAGACAGGAGCTCCCACAATGAGCAGTTCTTC. It encodes CASGFVTDRSSHNEQFF. The full variable domain, completed using reference TRBV12-5 and TRBJ2-1, is DARVTQTPRHKVTEMGQEVTMRCQPILGHNTVFWYRQTMMQGLELLAYFRNRAPLDDSGMPKDRFSAEMPDATLATLKIQPSEPRDSAVYFCASGFVTDRSSHNEQFFGPGTRLTVL.